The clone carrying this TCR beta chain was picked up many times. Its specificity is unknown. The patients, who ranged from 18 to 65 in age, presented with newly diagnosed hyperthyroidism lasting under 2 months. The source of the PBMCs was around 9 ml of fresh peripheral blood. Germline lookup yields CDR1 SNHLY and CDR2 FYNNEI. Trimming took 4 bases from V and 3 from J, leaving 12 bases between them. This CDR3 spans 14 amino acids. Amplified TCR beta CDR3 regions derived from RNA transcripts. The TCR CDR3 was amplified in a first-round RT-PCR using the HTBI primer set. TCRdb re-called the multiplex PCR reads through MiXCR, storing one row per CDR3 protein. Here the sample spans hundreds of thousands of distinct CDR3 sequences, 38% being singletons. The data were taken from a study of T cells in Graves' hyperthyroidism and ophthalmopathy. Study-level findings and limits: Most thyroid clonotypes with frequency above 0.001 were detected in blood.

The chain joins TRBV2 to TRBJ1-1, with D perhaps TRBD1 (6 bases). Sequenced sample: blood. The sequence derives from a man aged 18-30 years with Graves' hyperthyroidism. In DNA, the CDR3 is TGTGCCAGCAGTGGGACAGCCTCGTACACTGAAGCTTTCTTT. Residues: CASSGTASYTEAFF.